One and the same sample provided the 8 T cell receptor beta chains below, sequenced in a study of cytomegalovirus exposure and HLA in healthy donors. The primer mix had 60 Vbeta and 13 Jbeta primers. Profiling relied on immunoSEQ multiplex PCR, and the TCRdb table lists in-frame clones only, not all of them. Of 190,000 or so clones in the sample, around four fifths were seen once. The specimen sequenced was PBMCs. Every receptor here comes from a woman aged 45-65 years in good health and CMV-seropositive.

J is TRBJ2-1 and V is TRBV11-3; 9 bases are a match to TRBD1. Germline CDR1 and CDR2: SGHNT and YENEEA. The CDR3 is made up of 14 amino acids. With V trimmed by 5 bases and J by 8 bases, 7 bases remained unmatched. CDR3: CASSAQQGAYEQFF. The CDR3 nucleotides are TGTGCCAGCAGCGCACAACAGGGGGCGTATGAGCAGTTCTTC.

The chain links TRBV5-1 to TRBJ2-3; 12 nucleotides line up with TRBD2. With 0 bases clipped from V and 5 bases from J, the junction kept 4 bases outside the gene matches. Germline V gives CDR1 SGHRS, CDR2 YFSETQ. The CDR3 spans 16 residues. The CDR3 here is CASSLALAGGEDTQYF. CDR3 DNA sequence: TGCGCCAGCAGCTTGGCTCTAGCGGGAGGGGAAGATACGCAGTATTTT.

The rearrangement links TRBV6-5 to TRBJ2-7, with TRBD2 identical over 11 bases. CDR1 MNHEY and CDR2 SVGAGI come from the germline V gene. The CDR3 is made up of 14 amino acids. Trimming at V came to 8 bases and at J to 4 bases, leaving 7 bases not matched to a gene. As DNA, the CDR3 is TGTGCCAGCCGGGCACTAGCGGGAGCGTACGAGCAGTACTTC. It translates to CASRALAGAYEQYF.

This clone has more than one count but fewer than ten. The junction differs from germline at one of its ends, possibly a read error. The chain is built from TRBV7-9 and TRBJ1-4, with a tentative D call TRBD1 (6 bases). This CDR3 has 15 residues. CDR1 is SEHNR, CDR2 FQNEAQ, per germline (reference sequence). CDR3: CSSSPTRDINEKLFF. CDR3 sequence (DNA): TGTTCCAGCAGCCCCACCCGGGACATAAATGAAAAACTGTTTTTT.

This clone was counted once. V and J are TRBV21-1 and TRBJ1-4; the table calls TRBD1, which could not be checked here. TRBV21-1 is deemed a pseudogene. The CDR3 sequence is 17 residues long. The CDR3 reads CASSKFGTGGYGEKLFF. The CDR3, as DNA: TGTGCCAGCAGCAAATTCGGGACAGGGGGCTATGGTGAAAAACTGTTTTTT.

The rearrangement joins TRBV2 to TRBJ1-5; D gene uncertain. V lost 1 base and J lost 7, with 8 bases in between. The germline V gene encodes CDR1 SNHLY and CDR2 FYNNEI. This CDR3 has 13 residues. The CDR3 nucleotides are TGTGCCAGCAGTGAAGAGAGGCGCCAGCCCCAGCATTTT. It is translated as CASSEERRQPQHF.

This clone was found once. The chain carries TRBV30 and TRBJ2-2, with D unclear. Germline CDR1 is GTSNPN and CDR2 is SVGIG (reference sequence). CDR3 length: 14 amino acids. With 5 bases removed from V and 0 bases from J, the gap between germline ends came to 10 bases. CDR3 sequence reads: CAWQRLANTGELFF. The CDR3 DNA reads as TGTGCCTGGCAGCGTCTCGCGAACACCGGGGAGCTGTTTTTT.

The rearrangement joins TRBV5-1 to TRBJ2-3; 8 bases are shared with TRBD2. With 3 bases clipped from V and 4 bases from J, the junction kept 13 bases outside the gene matches. The CDR3 length is 17 residues. CDR1 and CDR2 from the germline V gene are SGHRS and YFSETQ. CDR3 DNA: TGCGCCAGCAGCTCGGGACTAGTGGGAATGAGCGCAGATACGCAGTATTTT. Translated: CASSSGLVGMSADTQYF.